This T cell receptor (beta chain) was retrieved from a study of Graves' ophthalmopathy and Graves' hyperthyroidism. Many counts were recorded for this clonotype. V gave up 4 bases and J gave up 0 bases; unmatched junction bases: 15. The CDR3 is 20 amino acids. CDR1 is KGHDR and CDR2 is SFDVKD in the germline V gene. The TCR beta CDR3 regions underwent amplification from RNA transcripts. A first-round RT-PCR used HTBI primers, followed by a second-round multiplex PCR. TCRdb itself ran the multiplex PCR reads through MiXCR, one entry per CDR3 protein. This table holds 660,000 or so distinct CDR3 sequences, roughly two fifths found once.

Sequencing was performed on peripheral blood. This TCR was sampled from an adult man with Graves' ophthalmopathy. This sequence joins TRBV24-1 and TRBJ1-4, with 8 bases lining up with TRBD1. The CDR3 DNA follows: TGTGCCACCAGTGACAACAGGACAGGGCCTGTTGCGCCAACTAATGAAAAACTGTTTTTT. This codes for CATSDNRTGPVAPTNEKLFF.